This passage covers 18 T cell receptor beta chains from one sample sequenced in a study of T cells in localized non-small cell lung cancer. The data were produced by immunoSEQ multiplex PCR, yet TCRdb's version contains in-frame clones alone and is incomplete. Found here are around 25,000 clones, approximately 84% of them singletons; the top ten hold roughly 6.2%. This material consisted of peripheral blood, taken before any cancer treatment. These receptors were taken from a male donor at least 60 years old with stage II squamous cell lung carcinoma.

About this clone itself: This sample includes further DNA sequences coding for the same CDR3. The chain couples TRBV7-9 to TRBJ1-1, with unresolved D. CDR1 and CDR2 (germline): SEHNR, FQNEAQ (reference sequence). Trimming took off 1 base at V and 2 bases at J, with 5 bases between the two ends. The CDR3 length is 13 residues. CDR3 loop: CASSLEVNTEAFF. As DNA, the CDR3 is TGTGCCAGCAGCTTAGAAGTTAACACTGAAGCTTTCTTT.

The chain links TRBV20-1 to TRBJ2-1; no reliable D call. Germline CDR1 reads DFQATT; CDR2 reads SNEGSKA (reference sequence). The CDR3 has 11 amino acids. V was shortened by 6 bases and J by 7 bases, with 10 bases between the two germline ends. The DNA of the CDR3 is TGCAGTGCATCCAGGTCTAATGAGCAGTTCTTC. This encodes CSASRSNEQFF.

The chain joins TRBV5-1 to TRBJ2-1; 7 bases fit TRBD1. Germline lookup yields CDR1 SGHRS and CDR2 YFSETQ. CDR3 length equals 16 residues. The ends lost 2 bases at V and 4 bases at J; junction bases unmatched: 9. Here the CDR3 DNA reads TGCGCCAGCAGCTTATTACAGGGGACGGGATACAATGAGCAGTTCTTC. This translates into CASSLLQGTGYNEQFF.

This chain joins TRBV28 and TRBJ1-6; D gene uncertain. Germline V CDR1 and CDR2: MDHEN, SYDVKM. This CDR3 is built from 13 residues. V was shortened by 6 bases and J by 8 bases, with 11 bases between the two germline ends. As DNA, the CDR3 is TGTGCCAGCAGGCCAGAGAGGGATTCACCCCTCCACTTT. Translated: CASRPERDSPLHF.

This sequence joins TRBV6-6 and TRBJ2-5; D is tentatively TRBD1 or TRBD2 (5 bases each). This CDR3 comprises 14 residues. V lost 7 bases, J lost 3 bases, and 15 bases lay in between. The V gene's germline CDR1 is MNHNY and CDR2 SVGAGI (reference sequence). The CDR3 nucleotides are TGTGCCAGCACTCTCCGGGGCAGTGAAGAGACCCAGTACTTC. The encoded protein is CASTLRGSEETQYF.

In DNA form, the CDR3 reads TGTGCCAGTAGTTTCGGACTAGCCTACAATGAGCAGTTCTTC. It encodes CASSFGLAYNEQFF. The chain couples TRBV19 to TRBJ2-1; 7 bases are shared with TRBD2. The V gene's germline CDR1 is LNHDA and CDR2 SQIVND (reference sequence). The CDR3 is 14 residues long. After removal of 5 bases from V and 2 bases from J, the junction contained 3 bases not matched to a gene. The complete variable domain, with remaining parts taken from reference TRBV19 and TRBJ2-1, reads DGGITQSPKYLFRKEGQNVTLSCEQNLNHDAMYWYRQDPGQGLRLIYYSQIVNDFQKGDIAEGYSVSREKKESFPLTVTSAQKNPTAFYLCASSFGLAYNEQFFGPGTRLTVL.

This rearrangement joins TRBV20-1 to TRBJ2-5, with D possibly TRBD1 on 5 matching bases. Trimming shortened V by 7 bases and J by 2 bases, and 8 bases separated the two germline ends. Germline assignment: CDR1 DFQATT and CDR2 SNEGSKA (reference sequence). CDR3 length: 11 residues. The CDR3 loop is CSVDRQETQYF. The CDR3 bases are TGCAGTGTCGACAGACAAGAGACCCAGTACTTC.

The chain recombines TRBV7-2 with TRBJ1-5; D possibly corresponds to TRBD1 (6 bases). Trimming removed 0 bases from V and 0 bases from J, with 12 bases in between. The germline V gene has CDR1 SGHTA and CDR2 FQGNSA. This CDR3 region has 17 residues. CDR3 amino acids: CASSLATGWDSNQPQHF. The DNA of the CDR3 is TGTGCCAGCAGCTTAGCAACAGGGTGGGATAGCAATCAGCCCCAGCATTTT.

The DNA for the CDR3 is TGTGCCAGCAGCTTTTTCCAGAACACTGAAGCTTTCTTT. Protein product: CASSFFQNTEAFF. J is TRBJ1-1 and V is TRBV7-3; D unresolved. V was cut by 3 bases and J by 1 base, with 6 bases left in between. CDR1 is SGHTA, CDR2 FQGTGA, per germline. The CDR3 contains 13 residues.

The V call is TRBV6-1, the J call TRBJ2-7; a possible D gene is TRBD2 (5 bases). Germline CDR1 is MNHNS and CDR2 is SASEGT. V was pared by 6 bases and J by 6 bases, with 15 bases between. The CDR3 sequence is 13 residues long. The CDR3 nucleotides read TGTGCCAGCAGAAAGACGGACTCCGGCGAGCAGTACTTC. Its protein product is CASRKTDSGEQYF.

This clone appeared a few times. V is TRBV19 and J is TRBJ1-2; unclear D gene. The CDR3 loop spans 14 amino acids. Between the trimmed V and J ends, which lost 3 bases and 2 bases, there was a span of 10 bases. Germline V gene lookup returns CDR1 LNHDA and CDR2 SQIVND (reference sequence). CDR3 nucleotide sequence: TGTGCCAGTAGTATTTCGTACAACAACTATGGCTACACCTTC. It encodes CASSISYNNYGYTF.

The V call is TRBV7-2, the J call TRBJ2-5; TRBD2 aligns across 8 bases. V was pared by 0 bases and J by 4 bases, with 10 bases of the junction left unmatched. The CDR3 extends over 17 amino acids. Germline CDR1 reads SGHTA; CDR2 reads FQGNSA. The CDR3 loop is CASSLAVISGIRETQYF. In DNA form, the CDR3 reads TGTGCCAGCAGCTTAGCGGTGATTAGCGGGATAAGAGAGACCCAGTACTTC. Combining the CDR3 with reference TRBV7-2 and TRBJ2-5 gives the whole variable domain GAGVSQSPSNKVTEKGKDVELRCDPISGHTALYWYRQSLGQGLEFLIYFQGNSAPDKSGLPSDRFSAERTGGSVSTLTIQRTQQEDSAVYLCASSLAVISGIRETQYFGPGTRLLVL.

This chain joins TRBV19 and TRBJ1-1; TRBD1 aligns across 7 bases. CDR1 and CDR2 (germline): LNHDA, SQIVND (reference sequence). With V trimmed by 6 bases and J by 5 bases, 9 bases remained unmatched. CDR3 length: 14 amino acids. The CDR3 DNA is TGTGCCAGTAGACACAGGGGCTCGATAACTGAAGCTTTCTTT. It yields the protein CASRHRGSITEAFF.

The rearrangement joins TRBV7-2 to TRBJ2-3; weak D call: TRBD2 (5 bases). V gave up 4 bases and J gave up 8 bases, with 13 bases separating them. Germline CDR1 SGHTA, CDR2 FQGNSA. The CDR3 totals 13 residues. As DNA, the CDR3 is TGTGCCAGCAGCTCATTGGACGGGGTTACGCAGTATTTT. Translated, it gives CASSSLDGVTQYF.

This clone has more than one count but fewer than ten. The chain carries TRBV6-5 and TRBJ2-3; D might be TRBD1 (6 bases). Germline V lookup: CDR1 MNHEY, CDR2 SVGAGI. This CDR3 has 13 amino acids. Trimming removed 5 bases from V and 5 bases from J, with 11 bases in between. Here the CDR3 reads CASSHPTGDTQYF. In DNA, the CDR3 is TGTGCCAGCAGTCACCCGACAGGAGATACGCAGTATTTT.

The rearrangement joins TRBV2 to TRBJ1-4, with TRBD1 identical over 7 bases. Looked up from germline, CDR1 is SNHLY and CDR2 is FYNNEI. The CDR3 contains 14 residues. Trimming cost V 6 bases and J 1 base; bases outside gene matches: 2. The CDR3 is CASRTGRTNEKLFF. The CDR3 region has the DNA TGTGCCAGCAGGACAGGGAGAACTAATGAAAAACTGTTTTTT.

The V gene is TRBV6-5, the J gene TRBJ2-2; 9 positions match TRBD1. Germline loops: CDR1 MNHEY, CDR2 SVGAGI. This CDR3 contains 15 residues. J lost 5 bases, V lost 4 bases, and 5 bases had no gene match. CDR3 sequence reads: CASSWSDRGTGELFF. CDR3 bases: TGTGCCAGCAGTTGGTCGGACAGGGGAACCGGGGAGCTGTTTTTT.

This chain uses TRBV28 with TRBJ2-1; 9 nucleotides align to TRBD1. Germline CDR1 is MDHEN and CDR2 is SYDVKM. This CDR3 has 16 residues. V shed 7 bases, J shed 9 bases, and the junction held 16 bases outside the gene matches. For the CDR3, the DNA is TGTGCCAGCACGCCGGCGGGATATACGGACAGGGGTGAGCAGTTCTTC. Translating it yields CASTPAGYTDRGEQFF. Based on the CDR3 plus reference TRBV28 and TRBJ2-1, the full variable domain is DVKVTQSSRYLVKRTGEKVFLECVQDMDHENMFWYRQDPGLGLRLIYFSYDVKMKEKGDIPEGYSVSREKKERFSLILESASTNQTSMYLCASTPAGYTDRGEQFFGPGTRLTVL.